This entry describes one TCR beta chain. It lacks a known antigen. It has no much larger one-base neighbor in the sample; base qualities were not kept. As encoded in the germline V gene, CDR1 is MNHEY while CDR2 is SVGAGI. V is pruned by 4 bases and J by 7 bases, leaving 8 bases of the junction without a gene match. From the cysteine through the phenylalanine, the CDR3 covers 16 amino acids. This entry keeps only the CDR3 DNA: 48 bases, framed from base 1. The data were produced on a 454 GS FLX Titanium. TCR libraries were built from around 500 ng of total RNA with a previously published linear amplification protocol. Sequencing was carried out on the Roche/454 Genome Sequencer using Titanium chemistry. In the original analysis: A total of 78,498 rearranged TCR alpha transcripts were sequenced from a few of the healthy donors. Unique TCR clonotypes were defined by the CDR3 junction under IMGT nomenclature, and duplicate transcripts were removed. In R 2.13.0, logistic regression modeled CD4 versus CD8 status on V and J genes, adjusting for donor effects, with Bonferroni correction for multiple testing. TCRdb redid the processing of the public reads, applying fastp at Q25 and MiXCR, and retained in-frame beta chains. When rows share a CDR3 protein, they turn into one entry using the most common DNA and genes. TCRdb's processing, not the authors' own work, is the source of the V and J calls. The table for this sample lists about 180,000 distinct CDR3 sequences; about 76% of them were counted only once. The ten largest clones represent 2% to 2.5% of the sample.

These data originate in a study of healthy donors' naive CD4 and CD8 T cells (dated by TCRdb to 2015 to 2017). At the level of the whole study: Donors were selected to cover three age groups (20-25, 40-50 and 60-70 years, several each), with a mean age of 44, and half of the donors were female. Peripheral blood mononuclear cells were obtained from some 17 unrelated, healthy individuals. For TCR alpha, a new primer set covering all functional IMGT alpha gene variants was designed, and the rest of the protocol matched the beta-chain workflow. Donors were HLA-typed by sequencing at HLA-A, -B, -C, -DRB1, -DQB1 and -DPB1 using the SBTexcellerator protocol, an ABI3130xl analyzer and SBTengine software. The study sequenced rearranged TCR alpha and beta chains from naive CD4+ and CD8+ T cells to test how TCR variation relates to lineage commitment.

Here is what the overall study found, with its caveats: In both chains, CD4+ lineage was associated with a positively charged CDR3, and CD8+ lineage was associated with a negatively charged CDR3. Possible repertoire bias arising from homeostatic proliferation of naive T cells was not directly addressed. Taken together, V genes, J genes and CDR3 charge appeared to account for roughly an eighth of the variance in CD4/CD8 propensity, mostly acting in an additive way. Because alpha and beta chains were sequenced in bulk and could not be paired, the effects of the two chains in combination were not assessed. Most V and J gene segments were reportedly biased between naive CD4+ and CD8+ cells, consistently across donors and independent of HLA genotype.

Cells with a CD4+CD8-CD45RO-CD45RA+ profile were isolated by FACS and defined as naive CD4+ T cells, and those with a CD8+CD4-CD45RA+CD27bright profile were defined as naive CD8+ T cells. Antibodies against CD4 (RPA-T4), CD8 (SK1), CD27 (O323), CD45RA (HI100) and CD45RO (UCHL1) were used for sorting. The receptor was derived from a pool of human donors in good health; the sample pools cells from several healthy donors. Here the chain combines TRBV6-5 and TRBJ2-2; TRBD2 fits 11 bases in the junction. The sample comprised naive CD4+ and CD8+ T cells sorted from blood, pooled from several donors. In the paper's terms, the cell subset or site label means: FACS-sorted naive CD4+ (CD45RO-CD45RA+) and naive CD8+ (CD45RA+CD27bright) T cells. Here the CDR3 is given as CASSSLAGGGVGELFF. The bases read TGTGCCAGCAGTTCGCTAGCGGGAGGAGGCGTCGGGGAGCTGTTTTTT.